Below are 26 T cell receptor beta chains sequenced from a single sample in a study of T cell clones after liver transplantation. The repertoire was sequenced with immunoSEQ multiplex PCR; TCRdb's copy has only in-frame clones and lacks some. The sample holds nearly 45,000 clones, more than 70% seen once. Sequencing was performed on CD4+ T cells from blood, taken 24 months after liver transplant. These receptors were taken from a human patient who received a liver transplant. Some T cells may be supplied by the graft donor.

The chain couples TRBV5-1 to TRBJ2-3, with 7 bases matching TRBD2. With V trimmed by 4 bases and J by 4 bases, 12 bases remained unmatched. Germline lookup yields CDR1 SGHRS and CDR2 YFSETQ. CDR3 length: 16 amino acids. CDR3 nucleotide sequence: TGCGCCAGCAGCCCCTGGACTAGTAGGGGTCCAGATACGCAGTATTTT. It codes for CASSPWTSRGPDTQYF. The whole variable domain, remainder taken from reference TRBV5-1 and TRBJ2-3, is KAGVTQTPRYLIKTRGQQVTLSCSPISGHRSVSWYQQTPGQGLQFLFEYFSETQRNKGNFPGRFSGRQFSNSRSEMNVSTLELGDSALYLCASSPWTSRGPDTQYFGPGTRLTVL.

This chain's CDR3 is CASSIDRAANTEAFF. The CDR3 nucleotides are TGTGCCAGTAGTATCGACAGGGCCGCCAACACTGAAGCTTTCTTT. The chain couples TRBV19 to TRBJ1-1; 7 bases align to TRBD1. V trimming: 3 bases; J trimming: 2 bases; junction bases outside the gene matches: 6. Germline V gives CDR1 LNHDA, CDR2 SQIVND (reference sequence). The CDR3 consists of 15 residues.

This clone has just a few counts. This chain uses TRBV11-2 with TRBJ2-7, with 13 bases identical to TRBD2. Trimming took 0 bases from V and 5 from J; bases not matched to a gene: 1. The CDR3 is 15 amino acids. Germline CDR1 reads SGHAT; CDR2 reads FQNNGV. CDR3 in DNA: TGTGCCAGCAGCTTAGAAGGGACTAGCGGGAACGAGCAGTACTTC. This translates into CASSLEGTSGNEQYF.

The rearrangement links TRBV30 to TRBJ1-3; 7 nucleotides agree with TRBD1. The CDR3 length is 14 residues. Per germline, CDR1 GTSNPN and CDR2 SVGIG (reference sequence). V was clipped by 2 bases and J by 1 base; unmatched bases: 2. CDR3 bases: TGTGCCTGGAGTATGGGACAGTCTGGAAACACCATATATTTT. It is translated as CAWSMGQSGNTIYF.

In nucleotides, the CDR3 is TGTGCCAGCAGCAGCCCCCACGGGGTGACCCAGTACTTC. The encoded protein is CASSSPHGVTQYF. This chain uses TRBV7-2 with TRBJ2-5, with D possibly TRBD2 on 5 matching bases. The CDR3 has 13 residues. Per the germline V gene, CDR1 is SGHTA and CDR2 is FQGNSA. The ends were cut back, 5 bases at V and 7 bases at J, with 14 bases in the middle.

The CDR3 is CASSDAGSGANVLTF. The CDR3 DNA follows: TGTGCCAGCAGTGATGCAGGCTCTGGGGCCAACGTCCTGACTTTC. The chain uses TRBV2 and TRBJ2-6, with unresolved D. Trimming left V 3 bases short and J 0 bases short, with 6 bases between. Germline loops: CDR1 SNHLY, CDR2 FYNNEI. This CDR3 has 15 amino acids.

This clone was seen only once. V and J are TRBV6-1 and TRBJ2-5; D may be TRBD1 or TRBD2 (5 bases each). The length of the CDR3 is 14 residues. The germline V gene encodes CDR1 MNHNS and CDR2 SASEGT. V dropped 6 bases and J dropped 2 bases, with 13 bases sitting between them. The CDR3: CASSGSWGQETQYF. The CDR3 region has the DNA TGTGCCAGCAGCGGGTCTTGGGGGCAAGAGACCCAGTACTTC.

This chain joins TRBV19 and TRBJ2-7, with TRBD1 matching 8 bases. This CDR3 has 13 residues. Germline loops: CDR1 LNHDA, CDR2 SQIVND (reference sequence). Trimming at V came to 10 bases and at J to 5 bases, leaving 10 bases not matched to a gene. The CDR3 DNA reads TGTGCCACTGCGGACAGGGACGGCAACGAGCAGTACTTC. Translation: CATADRDGNEQYF. The whole variable domain, filled in from reference TRBV19 and TRBJ2-7, reads DGGITQSPKYLFRKEGQNVTLSCEQNLNHDAMYWYRQDPGQGLRLIYYSQIVNDFQKGDIAEGYSVSREKKESFPLTVTSAQKNPTAFYLCATADRDGNEQYFGPGTRLTVT.

The rearrangement joins TRBV9 to TRBJ1-3; D gene unclear. The CDR3 covers 16 residues. The ends were cut back, 3 bases at V and 1 base at J, with 14 bases in the middle. Germline V gives CDR1 SGDLS, CDR2 YYNGEE. CDR3 amino acids: CASSARGSGSGNTIYF. DNA for the CDR3: TGTGCCAGCAGCGCCCGCGGGAGTGGATCTGGAAACACCATATATTTT.

The V call is TRBV18, the J call TRBJ2-2; 12 bases map to TRBD2. The V gene end was trimmed by 4 bases and the J gene end by 4 bases; junction bases not matched to a gene: 1. This CDR3 is built from 15 residues. The germline V gene has CDR1 KGHSH and CDR2 LQKENI. CDR3 nucleotides: TGTGCCAGCTCACGGACTAGCGGGGCCACCGGGGAGCTGTTTTTT. Its protein is CASSRTSGATGELFF.

V and J are TRBV10-3 and TRBJ2-3; 7 nucleotides align to TRBD1. This CDR3 has 14 amino acids. Germline CDR1 reads ENHRY; CDR2 reads SYGVKD. CDR3 sequence reads: CASRTGPATDTQYF. CDR3 DNA: TGTGCTTCTAGGACAGGACCGGCCACAGATACGCAGTATTTT.

The chain uses TRBV7-6 and TRBJ2-3, with 11 bases that match TRBD2. The length of the CDR3 is 18 residues. J was trimmed by 0 bases and V by 5 bases; bases with no gene match: 10. The V gene's germline CDR1 is SGHVS and CDR2 FNYEAQ. CDR3 amino acids: CASSLSGVAGGSTDTQYF. The CDR3 DNA follows: TGTGCCAGCAGCCTATCCGGGGTAGCGGGGGGGAGCACAGATACGCAGTATTTT. Variable domain in full (rest from reference TRBV7-6 and TRBJ2-3): GAGVSQSPRYKVTKRGQDVALRCDPISGHVSLYWYRQALGQGPEFLTYFNYEAQQDKSGLPNDRFSAERPEGSISTLTIQRTEQRDSAMYRCASSLSGVAGGSTDTQYFGPGTRLTVL.

The table lists this clone with a few counts. This rearrangement joins TRBV29-1 to TRBJ2-5; D tentatively fits TRBD1 or TRBD2 (6 bases each). V was shortened by 6 bases and J by 2 bases, with 22 bases between the two germline ends. This CDR3 region has 16 residues. Germline V gene data show CDR1 as SQVTM and CDR2 as ANQGSEA. The CDR3 region is CSVDGRGAVWQETQYF. CDR3 in DNA: TGCAGCGTGGACGGAAGGGGGGCGGTGTGGCAAGAGACCCAGTACTTC.

CDR3 in amino acids: CASSRLDRGLNQPQHF. CDR3 DNA sequence: TGTGCCAGCAGCCGACTGGACAGGGGGCTCAATCAGCCCCAGCATTTT. The gene calls are TRBV7-9 and TRBJ1-5, with 11 nucleotides matching TRBD1. Trimming at V came to 5 bases and at J to 3 bases, leaving 6 bases not matched to a gene. From germline, CDR1 is SEHNR and CDR2 FQNEAQ (reference sequence). CDR3 size: 16 residues.

The V gene is TRBV11-2, the J gene TRBJ1-1; TRBD1 might be the D (6 bases). Germline V gene sequence: CDR1 SGHAT, CDR2 FQNNGV. CDR3 size: 14 residues. V was trimmed by 5 bases and J by 0 bases, leaving 10 bases between them. The CDR3, as DNA: TGTGCCAGCAGCAAAGGGGGGTTGAACACTGAAGCTTTCTTT. It specifies CASSKGGLNTEAFF.

The V call is TRBV4-2, the J call TRBJ1-5; TRBD1 aligns across 10 bases. The trim removed 3 bases at V and 6 bases at J, leaving 8 bases unmatched. The length of the CDR3 is 16 residues. CDR1 and CDR2 (germline): LGHNA, YNFKEQ. The CDR3 coding sequence is TGTGCCAGCAGCCAGGCTGGGACAGGGGACGGTCAGCCCCAGCATTTT. This translates into CASSQAGTGDGQPQHF.

The chain couples TRBV2 to TRBJ1-4; 8 nucleotides match TRBD1. This CDR3 comprises 13 residues. Germline V lookup: CDR1 SNHLY, CDR2 FYNNEI. With V trimmed by 2 bases and J by 7 bases, 0 bases remained unmatched. The CDR3 sequence is CASSETGGEKLFF. CDR3 DNA: TGTGCCAGCAGTGAAACAGGGGGTGAAAAACTGTTTTTT.

The chain links TRBV5-1 to TRBJ1-1, with no clear D. The CDR3 is 12 residues long. Germline CDR1 and CDR2: SGHRS and YFSETQ. V dropped 5 bases and J dropped 0 bases, with 5 bases sitting between them. For the CDR3, the DNA is TGCGCCAGCAGAGCAATGAACACTGAAGCTTTCTTT. It encodes CASRAMNTEAFF.

The gene calls are TRBV29-1 and TRBJ1-1; 8 bases align to TRBD1. This CDR3 contains 14 residues. Germline CDR1 SQVTM, CDR2 ANQGSEA. The junction had 7 bases not matched to a gene; V was cut back by 4 bases and J by 3 bases. The CDR3 sequence is CSVARQGLHTEAFF. The CDR3 coding sequence is TGCAGCGTTGCCCGACAGGGGTTACACACTGAAGCTTTCTTT.

The V and J genes are TRBV6-1 and TRBJ2-7; the match to TRBD1 covers 8 bases. The CDR3 extends over 13 amino acids. Germline trimming cut 6 bases from V and 4 bases from J; bases unmatched to any gene: 5. Germline V lookup: CDR1 MNHNS, CDR2 SASEGT. The CDR3 sequence: CASSRGRAYEQYF. In DNA, the CDR3 is TGTGCCAGCAGCAGGGGGCGGGCATACGAGCAGTACTTC.

The chain is built from TRBV5-6 and TRBJ2-1, with a weak D call TRBD1 (8 bases). Between the trimmed V and J ends, which lost 1 base and 8 bases, there was a span of 19 bases. CDR1 SGHDT and CDR2 YYEEEE come from the germline V gene. The CDR3 is 16 residues long. As DNA, the CDR3 is TGTGCCAGCAGCTTGAGGTTGCCAGCGGGACAGGATGAGCAGTTCTTC. It translates to CASSLRLPAGQDEQFF.

The chain couples TRBV5-4 to TRBJ2-5; 9 nucleotides match TRBD2. The trim removed 0 bases at V and 5 bases at J, leaving 8 bases unmatched. Germline V lookup: CDR1 SGHNT, CDR2 YYREEE (reference sequence). The CDR3 has 16 amino acids. This CDR3 is CASSLARGGGAETQYF. The DNA for the CDR3 is TGTGCCAGCAGCTTGGCGCGGGGCGGGGGGGCGGAGACCCAGTACTTC. Based on the CDR3 plus reference TRBV5-4 and TRBJ2-5, the full variable domain is ETGVTQSPTHLIKTRGQQVTLRCSSQSGHNTVSWYQQALGQGPQFIFQYYREEENGRGNFPPRFSGLQFPNYSSELNVNALELDDSALYLCASSLARGGGAETQYFGPGTRLLVL.

V usage is TRBV11-2 and J usage is TRBJ1-6; D gene unclear. V was cut by 2 bases and J by 7 bases, with 9 bases left in between. Germline CDR1 is SGHAT and CDR2 is FQNNGV. The CDR3 is 14 amino acids. CDR3 in DNA: TGTGCCAGCAGCTTACCGGGCCTGAATTCACCCCTCCACTTT. It yields the protein CASSLPGLNSPLHF.

This chain links TRBV5-4 with TRBJ2-3; 7 bases align to TRBD2. Trimming removed 2 bases from V and 5 bases from J; junction bases left unmatched: 8. The length of the CDR3 is 15 residues. The germline gives CDR1 SGHNT, CDR2 YYREEE (reference sequence). CDR3 sequence reads: CASSFGGSILDTQYF. The CDR3 DNA sequence: TGTGCCAGCAGCTTCGGCGGGAGTATTCTAGATACGCAGTATTTT.

The chain joins TRBV5-1 to TRBJ1-2; D unclear. The V end was cut by 3 bases, the J end by 1 base, with 10 bases between. CDR3 length: 14 amino acids. Germline CDR1 and CDR2: SGHRS and YFSETQ. CDR3 residues: CASSSDGLNYGYTF. For the CDR3, the DNA is TGCGCCAGCAGCTCGGACGGGCTTAACTATGGCTACACCTTC.

This chain joins TRBV7-2 and TRBJ1-6; D gene ambiguous. Trimming left V 2 bases short and J 6 bases short, with 11 bases between. Germline CDR1 reads SGHTA; CDR2 reads FQGNSA. This CDR3 has 15 residues. In nucleotides, the CDR3 is TGTGCCAGCAGCTTACTGGGAGCTGGTAATTCACCCCTCCACTTT. Encoded protein: CASSLLGAGNSPLHF. The variable domain in full, with the rest retrieved from reference TRBV7-2 and TRBJ1-6, is GAGVSQSPSNKVTEKGKDVELRCDPISGHTALYWYRQSLGQGLEFLIYFQGNSAPDKSGLPSDRFSAERTGGSVSTLTIQRTQQEDSAVYLCASSLLGAGNSPLHFGNGTRLTVT.